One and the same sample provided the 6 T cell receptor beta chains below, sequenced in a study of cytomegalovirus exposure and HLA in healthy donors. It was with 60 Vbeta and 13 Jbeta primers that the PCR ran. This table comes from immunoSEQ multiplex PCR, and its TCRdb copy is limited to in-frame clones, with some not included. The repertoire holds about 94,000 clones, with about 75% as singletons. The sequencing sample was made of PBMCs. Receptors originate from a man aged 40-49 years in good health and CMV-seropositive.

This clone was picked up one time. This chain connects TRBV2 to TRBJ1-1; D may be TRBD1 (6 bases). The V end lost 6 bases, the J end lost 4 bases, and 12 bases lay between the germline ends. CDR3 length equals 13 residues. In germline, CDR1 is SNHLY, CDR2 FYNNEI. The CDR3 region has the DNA TGTGCCAGCAGGCAACAGGGACCCACTGAAGCTTTCTTT. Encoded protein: CASRQQGPTEAFF.

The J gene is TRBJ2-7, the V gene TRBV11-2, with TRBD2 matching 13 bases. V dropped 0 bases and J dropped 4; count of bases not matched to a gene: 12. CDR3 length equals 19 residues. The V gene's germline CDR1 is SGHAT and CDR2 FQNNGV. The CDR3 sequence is CASSLDTSGGAMPRYEQYF. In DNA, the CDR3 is TGTGCCAGCAGCTTAGATACTAGCGGGGGGGCAATGCCGAGGTACGAGCAGTACTTC.

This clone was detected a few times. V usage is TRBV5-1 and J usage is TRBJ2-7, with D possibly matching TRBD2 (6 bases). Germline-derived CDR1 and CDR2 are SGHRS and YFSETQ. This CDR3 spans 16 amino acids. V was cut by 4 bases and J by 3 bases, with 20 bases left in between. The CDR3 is CASSLGSAGLSYEQYF. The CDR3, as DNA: TGCGCCAGCAGCCTGGGGTCTGCGGGGTTAAGCTACGAGCAGTACTTC.

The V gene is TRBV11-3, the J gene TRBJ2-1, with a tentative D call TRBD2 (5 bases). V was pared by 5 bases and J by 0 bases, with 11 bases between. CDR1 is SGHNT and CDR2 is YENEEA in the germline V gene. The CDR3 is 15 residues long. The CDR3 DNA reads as TGTGCCAGCAGCGAGGGCGGCACCTCCTACAATGAGCAGTTCTTC. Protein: CASSEGGTSYNEQFF.

For the CDR3, the DNA is TGCGCCAGCAGCCTAGCGAACGGACAGGGGTCCGGCTACACCTTC. Translated: CASSLANGQGSGYTF. The chain carries TRBV5-1 and TRBJ1-2; 9 positions match TRBD1. V dropped 4 bases and J dropped 8; count of bases not matched to a gene: 12. The CDR3 runs to 15 residues. The germline gives CDR1 SGHRS, CDR2 YFSETQ.

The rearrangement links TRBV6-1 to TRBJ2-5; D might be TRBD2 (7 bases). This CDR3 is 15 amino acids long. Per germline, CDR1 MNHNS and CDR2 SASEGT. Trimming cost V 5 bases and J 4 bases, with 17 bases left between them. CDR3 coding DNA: TGTGCCAGCAGTACCGCGTCGGGGGGCCTAGAGACCCAGTACTTC. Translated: CASSTASGGLETQYF.